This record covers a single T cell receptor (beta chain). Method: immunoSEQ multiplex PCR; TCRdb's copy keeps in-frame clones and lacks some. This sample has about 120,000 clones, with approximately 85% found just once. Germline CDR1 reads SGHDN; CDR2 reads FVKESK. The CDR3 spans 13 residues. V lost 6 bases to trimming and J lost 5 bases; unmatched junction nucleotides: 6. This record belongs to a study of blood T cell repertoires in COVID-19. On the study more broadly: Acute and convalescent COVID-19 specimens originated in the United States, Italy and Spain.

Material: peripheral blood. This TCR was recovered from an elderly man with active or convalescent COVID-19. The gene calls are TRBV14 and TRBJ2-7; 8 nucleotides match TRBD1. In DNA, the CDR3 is TGTGCCAGCAGATTCCAGGGGGCCAACGAGCAGTACTTC. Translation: CASRFQGANEQYF.